This T cell receptor (beta chain) was observed in a study of T cell repertoires in cytomegalovirus infection. Remarks on this clonotype: The target antigen is unknown.

From the reads, TCRdb called clonotypes with MiXCR, one entry per CDR3 protein. The sample consists of fewer than 300,000 distinct CDR3 sequences, about 26% of them appearing once. Notes on the study in general: Summed public TCR beta family frequency identified CMV carriers bearing the relevant HLA. The ex vivo response showed dominance by HLA-C-restricted CMV-specific TCR beta clonotypes.

Germline lookup yields CDR1 SGHRS and CDR2 YFSETQ. This CDR3 has 14 amino acids. Deletions cut 6 bases from V and 7 bases from J, with 19 bases between. The J gene is TRBJ1-1, the V gene TRBV5-1, with a possible D match to TRBD1 (6 bases). The sample comprised PBMCs. The origin of this receptor is a human donor in good health (CMV status not recorded). Some clones in this sample may be carry-over from other donors' samples. The CDR3 DNA sequence: TGCGCCAGCAACGACCCCAGGGGTGACGATGAAGCTTTCTTT. Translation gives CASNDPRGDDEAFF.